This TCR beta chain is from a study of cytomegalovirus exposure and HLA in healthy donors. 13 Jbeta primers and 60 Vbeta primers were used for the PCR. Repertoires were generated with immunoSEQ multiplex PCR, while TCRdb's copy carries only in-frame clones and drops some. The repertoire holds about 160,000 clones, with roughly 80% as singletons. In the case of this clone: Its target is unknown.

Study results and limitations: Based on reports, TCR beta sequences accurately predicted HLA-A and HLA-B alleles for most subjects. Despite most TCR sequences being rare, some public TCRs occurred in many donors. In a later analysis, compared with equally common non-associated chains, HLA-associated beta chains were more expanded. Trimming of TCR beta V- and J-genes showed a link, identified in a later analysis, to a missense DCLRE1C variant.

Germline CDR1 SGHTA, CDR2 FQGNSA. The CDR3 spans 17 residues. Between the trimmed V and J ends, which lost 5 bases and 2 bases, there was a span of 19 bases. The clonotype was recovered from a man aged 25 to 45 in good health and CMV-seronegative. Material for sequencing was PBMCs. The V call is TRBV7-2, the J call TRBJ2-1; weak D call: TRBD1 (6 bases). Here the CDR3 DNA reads TGTGCCAGCAGCCGAACAATACGGACAGAAGCCTACAATGAGCAGTTCTTC. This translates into CASSRTIRTEAYNEQFF.